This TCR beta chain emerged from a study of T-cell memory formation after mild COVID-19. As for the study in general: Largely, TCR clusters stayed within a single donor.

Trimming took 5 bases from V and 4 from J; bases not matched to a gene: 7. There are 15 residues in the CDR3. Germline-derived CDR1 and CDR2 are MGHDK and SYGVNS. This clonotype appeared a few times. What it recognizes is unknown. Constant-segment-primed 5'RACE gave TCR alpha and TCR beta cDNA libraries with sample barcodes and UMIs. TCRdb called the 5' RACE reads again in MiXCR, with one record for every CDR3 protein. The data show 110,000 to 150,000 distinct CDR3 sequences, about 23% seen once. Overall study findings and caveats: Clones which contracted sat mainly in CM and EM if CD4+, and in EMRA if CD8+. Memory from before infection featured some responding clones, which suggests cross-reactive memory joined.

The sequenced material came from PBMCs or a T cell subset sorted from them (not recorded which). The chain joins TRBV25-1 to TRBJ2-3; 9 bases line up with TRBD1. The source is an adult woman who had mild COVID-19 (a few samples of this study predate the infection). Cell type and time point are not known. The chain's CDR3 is CASSLPRDRADTQYF. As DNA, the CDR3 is TGTGCCAGCAGTCTCCCCCGGGACAGGGCAGATACGCAGTATTTT. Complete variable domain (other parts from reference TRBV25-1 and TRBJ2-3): EADIYQTPRYLVIGTGKKITLECSQTMGHDKMYWYQQDPGMELHLIHYSYGVNSTEKGDLSSESTVSRIRTEHFPLTLESARPSHTSQYLCASSLPRDRADTQYFGPGTRLTVL.